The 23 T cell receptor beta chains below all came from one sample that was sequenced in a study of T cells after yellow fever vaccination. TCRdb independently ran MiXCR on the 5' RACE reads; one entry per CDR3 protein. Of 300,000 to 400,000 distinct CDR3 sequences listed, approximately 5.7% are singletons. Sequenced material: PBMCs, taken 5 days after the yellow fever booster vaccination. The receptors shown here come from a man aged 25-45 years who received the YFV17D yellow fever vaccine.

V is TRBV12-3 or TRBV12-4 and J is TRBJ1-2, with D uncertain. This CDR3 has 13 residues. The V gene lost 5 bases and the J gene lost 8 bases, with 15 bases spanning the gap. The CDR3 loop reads CASSENGARGYTF. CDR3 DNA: TGTGCCAGCAGTGAGAACGGAGCGAGGGGCTACACCTTC.

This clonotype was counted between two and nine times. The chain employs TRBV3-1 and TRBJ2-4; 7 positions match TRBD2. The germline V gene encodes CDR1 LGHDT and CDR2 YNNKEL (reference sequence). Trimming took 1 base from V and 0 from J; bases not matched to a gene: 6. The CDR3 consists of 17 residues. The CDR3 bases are TGTGCCAGCAGCCAAGCCCGCGGGAGTTTAGCCAAAAACATTCAGTACTTC. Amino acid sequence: CASSQARGSLAKNIQYF.

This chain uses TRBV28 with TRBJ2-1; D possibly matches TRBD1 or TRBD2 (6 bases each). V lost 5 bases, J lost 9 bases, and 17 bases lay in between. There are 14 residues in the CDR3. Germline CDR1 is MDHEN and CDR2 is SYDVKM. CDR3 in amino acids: CASSPPGRGGEQFF. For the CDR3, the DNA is TGTGCCAGCAGTCCTCCTGGCAGGGGAGGTGAGCAGTTCTTC.

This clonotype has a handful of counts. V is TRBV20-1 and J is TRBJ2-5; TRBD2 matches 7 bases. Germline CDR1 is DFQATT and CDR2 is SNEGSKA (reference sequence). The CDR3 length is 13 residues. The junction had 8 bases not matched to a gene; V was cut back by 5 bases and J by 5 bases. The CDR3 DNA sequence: TGCAGTGCTGGGGGGGGAGCCCCGGAGACCCAGTACTTC. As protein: CSAGGGAPETQYF.

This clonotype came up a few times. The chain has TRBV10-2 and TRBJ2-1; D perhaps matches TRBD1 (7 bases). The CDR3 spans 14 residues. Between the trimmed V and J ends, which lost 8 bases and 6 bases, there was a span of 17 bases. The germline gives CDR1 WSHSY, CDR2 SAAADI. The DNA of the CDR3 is TGCGCCAGCTTTACCGGGACAGCGGGCAATGAGCAGTTCTTC. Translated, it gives CASFTGTAGNEQFF.

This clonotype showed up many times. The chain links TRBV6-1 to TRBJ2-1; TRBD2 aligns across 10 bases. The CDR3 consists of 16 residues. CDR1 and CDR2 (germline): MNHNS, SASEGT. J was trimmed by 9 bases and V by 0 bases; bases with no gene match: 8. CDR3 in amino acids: CASSEALGLALGEQFF. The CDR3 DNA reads TGTGCCAGCAGTGAAGCTTTGGGACTAGCGCTGGGTGAGCAGTTCTTC.

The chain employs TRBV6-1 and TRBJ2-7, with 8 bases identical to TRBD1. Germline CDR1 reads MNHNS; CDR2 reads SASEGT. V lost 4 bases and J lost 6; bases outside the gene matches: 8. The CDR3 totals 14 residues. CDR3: CASSGDRGRAEQYF. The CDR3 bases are TGTGCCAGCAGTGGAGACAGGGGACGCGCCGAGCAGTACTTC.

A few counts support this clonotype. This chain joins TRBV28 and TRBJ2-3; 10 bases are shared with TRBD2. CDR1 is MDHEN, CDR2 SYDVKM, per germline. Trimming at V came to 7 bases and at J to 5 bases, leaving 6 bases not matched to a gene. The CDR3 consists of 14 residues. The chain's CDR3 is CASNSGRQRDTQYF. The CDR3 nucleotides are TGTGCCAGCAATAGCGGGAGGCAGAGAGATACGCAGTATTTT.

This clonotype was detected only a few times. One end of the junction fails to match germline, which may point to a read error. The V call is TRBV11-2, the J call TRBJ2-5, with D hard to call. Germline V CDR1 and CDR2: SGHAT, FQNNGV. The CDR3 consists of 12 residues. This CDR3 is CASSSGRLPGLF. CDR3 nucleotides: TGTGCCAGCAGCTCCGGACGCCTCCCTGGATTATTC.

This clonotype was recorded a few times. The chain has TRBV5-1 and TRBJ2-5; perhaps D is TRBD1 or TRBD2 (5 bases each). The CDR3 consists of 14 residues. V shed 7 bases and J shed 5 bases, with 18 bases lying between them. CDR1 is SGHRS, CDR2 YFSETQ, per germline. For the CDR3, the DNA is TGCGCCAGCTCTGAGGGACGCAAAGGGGAGACCCAGTACTTC. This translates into CASSEGRKGETQYF. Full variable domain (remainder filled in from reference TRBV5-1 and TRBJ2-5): KAGVTQTPRYLIKTRGQQVTLSCSPISGHRSVSWYQQTPGQGLQFLFEYFSETQRNKGNFPGRFSGRQFSNSRSEMNVSTLELGDSALYLCASSEGRKGETQYFGPGTRLLVL.

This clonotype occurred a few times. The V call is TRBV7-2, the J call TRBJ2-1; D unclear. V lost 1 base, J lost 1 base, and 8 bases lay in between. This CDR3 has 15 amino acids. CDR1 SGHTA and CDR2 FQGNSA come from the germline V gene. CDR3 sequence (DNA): TGTGCCAGCAGCTTAGGTGTAACGTCCTACAATGAGCAGTTCTTC. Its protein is CASSLGVTSYNEQFF.

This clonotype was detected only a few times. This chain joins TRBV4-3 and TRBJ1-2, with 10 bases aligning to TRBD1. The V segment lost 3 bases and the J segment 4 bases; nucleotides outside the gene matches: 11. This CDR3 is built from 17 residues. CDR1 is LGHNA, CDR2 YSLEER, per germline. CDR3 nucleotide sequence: TGCGCCAGCAGCCAGCAGACAGGGGGCGTTTTCGGCTATGGCTACACCTTC. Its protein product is CASSQQTGGVFGYGYTF.

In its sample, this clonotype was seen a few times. The CDR3 protein is CASSLGHGGETQYF. Here the CDR3 DNA reads TGTGCCAGCAGCTTGGGGCACGGTGGGGAGACCCAGTACTTC. The chain couples TRBV5-4 to TRBJ2-5, with unresolved D. Deletions cut 0 bases from V and 5 bases from J, with 11 bases between. The CDR3 runs 14 residues. Germline V gene lookup returns CDR1 SGHNT and CDR2 YYREEE (reference sequence).

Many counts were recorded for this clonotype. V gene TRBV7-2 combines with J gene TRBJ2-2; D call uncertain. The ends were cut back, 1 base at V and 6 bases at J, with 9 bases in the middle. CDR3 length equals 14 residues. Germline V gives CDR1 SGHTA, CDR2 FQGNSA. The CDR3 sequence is CASSLGGVAGELFF. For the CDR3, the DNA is TGTGCCAGCAGCTTAGGGGGTGTGGCCGGGGAGCTGTTTTTT.

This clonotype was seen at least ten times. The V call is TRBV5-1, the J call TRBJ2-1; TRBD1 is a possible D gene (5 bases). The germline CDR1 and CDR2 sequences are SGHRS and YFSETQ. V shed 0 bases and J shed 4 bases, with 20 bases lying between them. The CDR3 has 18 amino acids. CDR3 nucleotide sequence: TGCGCCAGCAGCTTGGAATCCACCGGGCCAGGGATTTACAATGAGCAGTTCTTC. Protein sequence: CASSLESTGPGIYNEQFF.

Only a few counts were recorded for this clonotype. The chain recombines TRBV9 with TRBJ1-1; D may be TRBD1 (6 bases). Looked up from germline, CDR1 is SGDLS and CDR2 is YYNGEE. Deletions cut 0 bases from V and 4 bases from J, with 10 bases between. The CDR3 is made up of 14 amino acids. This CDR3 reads CASSVVGGRTEAFF. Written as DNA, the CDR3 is TGTGCCAGCAGCGTAGTAGGGGGGCGCACTGAAGCTTTCTTT.

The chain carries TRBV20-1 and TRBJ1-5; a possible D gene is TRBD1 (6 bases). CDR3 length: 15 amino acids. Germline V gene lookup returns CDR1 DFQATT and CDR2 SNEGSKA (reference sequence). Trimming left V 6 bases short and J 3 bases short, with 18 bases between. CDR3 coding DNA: TGCAGTGCCGGGGGCGGAACAGGGATCAATCAGCCCCAGCATTTT. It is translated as CSAGGGTGINQPQHF.

CDR3: CASSFLSGTRGEQYF. The CDR3 DNA sequence: TGTGCCAGCAGCTTCCTTAGCGGAACGAGGGGCGAGCAGTACTTC. The chain carries TRBV7-2 and TRBJ2-7, with a weak D call TRBD2 (6 bases). Germline CDR1 is SGHTA and CDR2 is FQGNSA. With 3 bases removed from V and 6 bases from J, the gap between germline ends came to 18 bases. The CDR3 extends over 15 amino acids.

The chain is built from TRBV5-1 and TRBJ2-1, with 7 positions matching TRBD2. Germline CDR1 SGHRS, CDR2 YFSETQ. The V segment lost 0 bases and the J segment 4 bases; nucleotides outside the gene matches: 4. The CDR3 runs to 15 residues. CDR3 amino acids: CASSLARTRYNEQFF. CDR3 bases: TGCGCCAGCAGCTTGGCCCGGACTAGGTACAATGAGCAGTTCTTC.

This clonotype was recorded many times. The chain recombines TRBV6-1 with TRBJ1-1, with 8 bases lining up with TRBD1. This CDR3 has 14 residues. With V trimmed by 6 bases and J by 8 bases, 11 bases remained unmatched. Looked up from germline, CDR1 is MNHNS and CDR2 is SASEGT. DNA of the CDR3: TGTGCCAGCAGCCCTGCAGGACAGGGATTAGAAGCTTTCTTT. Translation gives CASSPAGQGLEAFF.

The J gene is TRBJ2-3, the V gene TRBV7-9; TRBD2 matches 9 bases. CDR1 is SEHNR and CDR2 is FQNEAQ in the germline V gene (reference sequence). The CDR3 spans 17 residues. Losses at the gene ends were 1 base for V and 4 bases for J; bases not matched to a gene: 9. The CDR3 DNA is TGTGCCAGCAGCTTAGGTTCGGGTGGGACTAGCCCAGATACGCAGTATTTT. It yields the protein CASSLGSGGTSPDTQYF.

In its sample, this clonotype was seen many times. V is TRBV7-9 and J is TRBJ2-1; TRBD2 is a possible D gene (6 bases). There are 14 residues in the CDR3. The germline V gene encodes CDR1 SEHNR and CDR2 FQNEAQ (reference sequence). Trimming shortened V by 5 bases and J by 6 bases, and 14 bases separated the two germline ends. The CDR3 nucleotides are TGTGCCAGCAGCCCACCGGGAGTGGGCAATGAGCAGTTCTTC. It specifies CASSPPGVGNEQFF. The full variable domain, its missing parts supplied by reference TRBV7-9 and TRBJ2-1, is DTGVSQNPRHKITKRGQNVTFRCDPISEHNRLYWYRQTLGQGPEFLTYFQNEAQLEKSRLLSDRFSAERPKGSFSTLEIQRTEQGDSAMYLCASSPPGVGNEQFFGPGTRLTVL.

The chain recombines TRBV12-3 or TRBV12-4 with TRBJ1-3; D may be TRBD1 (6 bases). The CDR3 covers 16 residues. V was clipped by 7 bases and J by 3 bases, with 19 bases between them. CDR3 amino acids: CASTLDYRVDGNTIYF. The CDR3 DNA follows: TGTGCCAGCACCCTGGATTACAGGGTGGATGGAAACACCATATATTTT.